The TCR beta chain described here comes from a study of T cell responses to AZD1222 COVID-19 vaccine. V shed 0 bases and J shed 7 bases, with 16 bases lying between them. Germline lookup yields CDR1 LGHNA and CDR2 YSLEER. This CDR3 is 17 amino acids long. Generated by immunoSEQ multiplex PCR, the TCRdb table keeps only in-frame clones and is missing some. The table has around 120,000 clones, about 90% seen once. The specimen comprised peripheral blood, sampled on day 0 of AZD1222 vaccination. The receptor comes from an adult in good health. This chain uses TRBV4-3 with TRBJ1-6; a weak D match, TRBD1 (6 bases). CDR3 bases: TGCGCCAGCAGCCAAGAAGCGGTACAGGGACGGAATTCACCCCTCCACTTT. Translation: CASSQEAVQGRNSPLHF.